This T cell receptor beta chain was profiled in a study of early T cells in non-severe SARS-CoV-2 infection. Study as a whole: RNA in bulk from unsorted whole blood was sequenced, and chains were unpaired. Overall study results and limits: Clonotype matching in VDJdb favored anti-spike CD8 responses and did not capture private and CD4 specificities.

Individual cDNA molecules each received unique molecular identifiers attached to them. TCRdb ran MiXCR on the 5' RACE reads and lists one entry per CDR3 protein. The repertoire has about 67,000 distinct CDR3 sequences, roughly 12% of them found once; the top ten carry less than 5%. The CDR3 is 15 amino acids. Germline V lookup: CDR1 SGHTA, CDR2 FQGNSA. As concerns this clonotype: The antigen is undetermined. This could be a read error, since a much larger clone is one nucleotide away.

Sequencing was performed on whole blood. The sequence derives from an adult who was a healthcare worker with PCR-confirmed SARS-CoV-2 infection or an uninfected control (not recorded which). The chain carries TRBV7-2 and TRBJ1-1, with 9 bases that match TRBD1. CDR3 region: CASSLTGTGNTDAFF. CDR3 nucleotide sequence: TGTGCCAGCAGCTTAACCGGGACAGGGAACACTGATGCTTTCTTT.